Listed here are 8 T cell receptor beta chains from one sample, sequenced in a study of T cells in Graves' hyperthyroidism and ophthalmopathy. RNA transcripts were the template for amplifying TCR beta CDR3 regions. The TCR CDR3 was amplified in a first-round RT-PCR using the HTBI primer set. TCRdb re-derived calls from the multiplex PCR reads in MiXCR, one entry per CDR3 protein. The table includes under 400,000 distinct CDR3 sequences, less than 20% detected once. Sequenced material: blood. The receptors here all came from a woman aged 18 to 35 with Graves' hyperthyroidism that later progressed to Graves' ophthalmopathy.

This clonotype has a handful of counts. The CDR3 sequence is CASSQDFGTANSPLHF. The DNA for the CDR3 is TGTGCCAGCAGCCAAGATTTCGGGACAGCCAATTCACCCCTCCACTTT. The chain uses TRBV3-1 and TRBJ1-6; 7 bases line up with TRBD1. V shed 0 bases, J shed 7 bases, and the junction held 6 bases outside the gene matches. Germline values: CDR1 LGHDT, CDR2 YNNKEL (reference sequence). CDR3 length equals 16 residues.

The rearrangement links TRBV11-3 to TRBJ2-5; a weak D match, TRBD2 (6 bases). Germline V gene sequence: CDR1 SGHNT, CDR2 YENEEA. There are 15 residues in the CDR3. V dropped 4 bases and J dropped 4 bases, with 16 bases sitting between them. The CDR3 DNA is TGTGCCAGCAGCTCAAGAGGGGACGGGGGAGAGACCCAGTACTTC. Its translation is CASSSRGDGGETQYF.

The chain couples TRBV6-1 to TRBJ2-2; the D gene is possibly TRBD2 (6 bases). CDR3 size: 13 residues. Germline V gene lookup returns CDR1 MNHNS and CDR2 SASEGT. The V and J ends lost 8 bases and 2 bases respectively, with 9 bases between them. CDR3 region: CASWRVNTGELFF. CDR3 in DNA: TGTGCCAGCTGGAGGGTTAACACCGGGGAGCTGTTTTTT.

This clonotype was picked up many times. V and J are TRBV30 and TRBJ2-7; 7 bases map to TRBD2. This CDR3 is 15 amino acids long. With 3 bases clipped from V and 7 bases from J, the junction kept 15 bases outside the gene matches. In germline, CDR1 is GTSNPN, CDR2 SVGIG (reference sequence). This chain's CDR3 is CAWSPRWGGPREQYF. The CDR3 DNA is TGTGCCTGGAGCCCCAGATGGGGAGGGCCTCGGGAGCAGTACTTC.

This clonotype was counted at least ten times. CDR3 in amino acids: CSAQPSGRRYEQYF. The CDR3 DNA sequence: TGCAGTGCTCAGCCTAGCGGGAGAAGGTACGAGCAGTACTTC. The V gene is TRBV20-1, the J gene TRBJ2-7, with TRBD2 identical over 10 bases. The CDR3 sequence is 14 residues long. Germline V CDR1 and CDR2: DFQATT, SNEGSKA (reference sequence). Unmatched junction bases numbered 8, after V lost 5 bases and J lost 4 bases.

As for this clonotype: A single base separates this from a much larger clone, so it may be a read error. The chain combines TRBV13 with TRBJ1-1; D is uncertain. This CDR3 is built from 14 residues. Between the trimmed V and J ends, which lost 5 bases and 1 base, there was a span of 11 bases. The V gene's germline CDR1 is PRHDT and CDR2 FYEKMQ (reference sequence). For the CDR3, the DNA is TGTGCCAGCAGCGCCGGGATGGGGAACACTGAAGCTTTCTTT. This encodes CASSAGMGNTEAFF.

This clonotype was seen only a few times. The gene calls are TRBV19 and TRBJ2-7, with 12 bases identical to TRBD2. The V gene end was trimmed by 5 bases and the J gene end by 2 bases; junction bases not matched to a gene: 7. Germline V gene lookup returns CDR1 LNHDA and CDR2 SQIVND (reference sequence). The CDR3 contains 16 residues. The DNA of the CDR3 is TGTGCCAGTAGTGCCTCACGGACTAGCGGGACCTACGAGCAGTACTTC. It codes for CASSASRTSGTYEQYF.

This clonotype has ten or more counts. The J gene is TRBJ2-7, the V gene TRBV20-1; 10 bases fit TRBD2. Germline lookup yields CDR1 DFQATT and CDR2 SNEGSKA (reference sequence). V gave up 6 bases and J gave up 4 bases; unmatched junction bases: 12. This CDR3 has 15 residues. The CDR3 sequence is CSAMGIGLAEYEQYF. The DNA of the CDR3 is TGCAGTGCAATGGGGATCGGACTAGCGGAGTACGAGCAGTACTTC.